The clone carrying this T cell receptor (beta chain) was picked up a small number of times. The sample is drawn from a study of CD8 T cells in ankylosing spondylitis. From the 5' RACE reads, TCRdb called clonotypes with MiXCR, one entry per CDR3 protein. The data show 250,000 to 300,000 distinct CDR3 sequences, over 15% seen once. The CDR3 has 16 residues. Trimming took 0 bases from V and 5 from J, leaving 17 bases between them. Per germline, CDR1 MNHEY and CDR2 SVGAGI. The TCR comes from a male donor with ankylosing spondylitis or in good health (not recorded which). Sequenced material: blood, either unsorted or a sorted T cell fraction (not recorded which). V gene TRBV6-5 combines with J gene TRBJ2-7; possible D gene TRBD1, 5 bases. CDR3 in amino acids: CASSYSRVTGSDEQYF. CDR3 nucleotides: TGTGCCAGCAGTTACTCGAGAGTCACAGGTAGTGACGAGCAGTACTTC.